This T cell receptor (beta chain) was profiled in a study of blood T cell repertoires in COVID-19 (dated by TCRdb to about 2020). General notes on the study: Samples from collaborators originated in the United States, Italy and Spain and spanned both the acute and convalescent phases of COVID-19. Where available, HLA class I and class II types were taken from metadata supplied by the sample provider and were not determined by assay-based typing. A de-identified subject ID, COVID-19 status, age in years and sex were almost always included in the sample metadata. The samples were drawn from the first 160 participants of the ongoing ImmuneRACE study and from over 950 subjects provided by 6 global collaborators. The material from the prospective study consisted of cDNA or gDNA derived from T cells, B-cell-depleted T cells, or PBMCs. Deeply sampled blood TCRbeta repertoires from subjects exposed to, actively infected with, or recovered from COVID-19 were included in the dataset. The repertoires were released in a freely available public database intended as a resource for research on the immune response to SARS-CoV-2.

The CDR3 measures 15 amino acids from cysteine to phenylalanine. Only the CDR3 DNA stays, 45 bases, in frame from base 1. Taken from the germline V gene, the CDR1 and CDR2 loops are KGHSH and LQKENI. V and J are trimmed by 0 bases and 8 bases, and the gene matches miss 8 bases of the junction. TCRbeta CDR3 regions were amplified from genomic DNA using the immunoSEQ Assay, a bias-controlled multiplex PCR. The authors processed their data as follows. Nucleated cell counts per sample were estimated from amplification of reference gene primers within the assay. To quantify the absolute abundance of each unique TCRbeta CDR3 rearrangement, sequence reads were collapsed and filtered. Productive Simpson clonality was computed per sample as the square root of Simpson's diversity index over productive rearrangements. TCRdb took over this immuneACCESS table, retaining in-frame rearrangements with V and J assigned. Such tables are incomplete; in checked studies, under half of the missing clones stem from an unresolved V gene, and the remainder is unexplained. That table gives V, J and clone size, and the DNA gave D and trimming. Counted in this sample were 200,000 or so clones; around 80% of them appeared once. Approximately 7.2% of the sample is held by the ten biggest clonotypes.

Collaborating institutions collected whole blood in K2EDTA tubes following their own protocols. For TCRbeta analysis, collaborators shipped samples as frozen whole blood, isolated PBMCs, or DNA extracted from either of those sample types. Summary of the overall study and its limitations: How much clinical and demographic metadata was included differed by source and by participant, and the metadata was provided uncurated.

On this clone itself: The specificity of this receptor is unknown. There are no base qualities to consult, and no much larger clone falls within one base.

The sequenced sample was peripheral blood. The rearrangement combines TRBV18 with TRBJ1-2, with 8 junctional bases fitting TRBD1. This sequence originates from a human donor with acute or convalescent COVID-19. The donor label of this sample is uncertain. The DNA sequence is given as TGTGCCAGCTCACCACCGGACAGGGCAAGTCGGGGCTACACCTTC. Its amino acids are CASSPPDRASRGYTF.